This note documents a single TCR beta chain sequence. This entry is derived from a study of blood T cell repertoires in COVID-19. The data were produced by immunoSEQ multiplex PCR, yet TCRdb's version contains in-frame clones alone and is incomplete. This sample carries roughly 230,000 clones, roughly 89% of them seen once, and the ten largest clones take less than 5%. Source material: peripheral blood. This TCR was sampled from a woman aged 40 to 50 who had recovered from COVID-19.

CDR3: CASSLMSGSLSGELFF. DNA for the CDR3: TGTGCCAGCAGCTTAATGAGCGGGAGTCTCAGCGGGGAGCTGTTTTTT. The rearrangement joins TRBV11-3 to TRBJ2-2; 8 positions match TRBD2. CDR3 length: 16 amino acids. Germline values: CDR1 SGHNT, CDR2 YENEEA. V lost 2 bases and J lost 7; bases outside the gene matches: 9.